This T cell receptor beta chain derives from a study of T cell responses to AZD1222 COVID-19 vaccine. Assay used: immunoSEQ multiplex PCR; TCRdb lists only in-frame clones, some missing. Among 45,000 to 60,000 clones listed, around 92% were seen once. A remark on this clone: Its specificity is not known.

The V end lost 2 bases, the J end lost 0 bases, and 14 bases lay between the germline ends. This CDR3 is built from 16 residues. Germline values: CDR1 SGHRS, CDR2 YFSETQ. Findings of the study overall: Only a handful of AZD1222 recipients tested seropositive at baseline. White British ancestry dominated among donors, who included more females, and clonal diversity was possibly underestimated. Increased Spike-specific TCR breadth and depth were observed after two AZD1222 doses. No day 14 peak samples; only post-peak repertoires were characterized.

The TCR was taken from an adult in good health. Sequenced material: peripheral blood, taken on day 0 of AZD1222 vaccination. The chain links TRBV5-1 to TRBJ1-1; no reliable D call. CDR3 protein: CASSFGAAVMNTEAFF. The CDR3 DNA is TGCGCCAGCAGCTTTGGTGCAGCGGTAATGAACACTGAAGCTTTCTTT. The full variable domain, completed using reference TRBV5-1 and TRBJ1-1, is KAGVTQTPRYLIKTRGQQVTLSCSPISGHRSVSWYQQTPGQGLQFLFEYFSETQRNKGNFPGRFSGRQFSNSRSEMNVSTLELGDSALYLCASSFGAAVMNTEAFFGQGTRLTVV.